This T cell receptor (beta chain) was captured in a study of tumor-infiltrating lymphocytes in primary liver carcinoma. TCR beta cDNA was made from 400 to 500 ng total RNA with a constant-region primer. Slightly modified ARM-PCR, run as three nested multiplex PCR rounds, produced the TCR beta libraries. TRBV1-TRBV30 forward primers and a C-beta reverse primer were used in the first two PCR rounds, which each ran for approximately 11 cycles. TCRdb recomputed calls from the multiplex PCR reads with MiXCR, one row per CDR3 protein. The table lists 300,000 to 350,000 distinct CDR3 sequences, roughly 61% of them singletons. The CDR3 is 14 residues long. Per the germline V gene, CDR1 is MNHNY and CDR2 is SVGAGI (reference sequence). Study outcomes and limitations: Being bulk and unsorted, samples allowed no CD4+ and CD8+ repertoire comparison.

This clonotype was seen only once. What it recognizes is unknown. One base away lies a much larger clone, so this may be a sequencing read error. RNA was extracted from whole blood without cell sorting, alongside germline DNA. Investigators obtained approximately 4 milliliters of peripheral blood ahead of surgery. The V and J genes are TRBV6-6 and TRBJ1-2; 10 bases fit TRBD1. The sequence was obtained from a man in his forties with primary liver carcinoma and hepatitis B virus infection. Sequencing was done on a sample of peripheral blood. CDR3 DNA sequence: TGTGCCTGCAGTTCCGGACAGGGGGGAACCGGCTACACCTTC. Its translation is CACSSGQGGTGYTF.